The present entry profiles one T cell receptor beta chain with its context. In every patient, relapse followed autologous stem cell transplantation, while exposure to brentuximab vedotin differed. The data derive from a study of PD-1 blockade in classical Hodgkin lymphoma. Sequenced by immunoSEQ multiplex PCR; TCRdb stores in-frame clones only, minus some. This table holds around 39,000 clones, approximately 82% found once. V lost 4 bases and J 6 bases, leaving 14 bases between the germline ends. The CDR3 is 13 amino acids. The germline V gene has CDR1 SGHRS and CDR2 YFSETQ. The source was peripheral blood mononuclear cells (PBMCs), collected before the second cycle of nivolumab. This clonotype was obtained from a human donor with classical Hodgkin lymphoma. The chain carries TRBV5-1 and TRBJ2-7; D unclear. CDR3 nucleotide sequence: TGCGCCAGCAGCCAAGGTCCGGGCGGCGAGCAGTACTTC. This sequence encodes CASSQGPGGEQYF.